Each of the 31 T cell receptor beta chains below was sequenced from the same sample in a study of regulatory T cells in long-lasting Graves disease. Sample time point: persistent/refractory GD, antithyroid drugs over 5 years with positive TRAb. From PBMCs, RNA was extracted and then used to make the TCR library. In building TCR beta libraries, iRepertoire HTBI primers were used together with Arm-PCR of CDR3 regions. One entry per CDR3 protein, called by TCRdb with MiXCR from the multiplex PCR reads. Of about 400,000 distinct CDR3 sequences listed, roughly 20% were seen once; the top ten hold about 20%. Sample: peripheral blood mononuclear cells (PBMCs), taken when the disease was refractory, from a patient treated with antithyroid drugs. Every receptor here comes from a female donor with Graves disease.

With respect to this clonotype: Given a much more abundant clone one base away, this may be a read error. V gene TRBV20-1 combines with J gene TRBJ1-6; D unclear. V lost 2 bases, J lost 7 bases, and 12 bases lay in between. The CDR3 contains 14 residues. The V gene's germline CDR1 is DFQATT and CDR2 SNEGSKA (reference sequence). The CDR3 sequence: CSARSHGGNSPLHF. In DNA form, the CDR3 reads TGCAGTGCTAGATCCCATGGTGGAAATTCACCCCTCCACTTT.

This clonotype was counted a single time. Given a much more abundant clone one base away, this may be a read error. This chain joins TRBV5-6 and TRBJ2-7; the match to TRBD1 covers 9 bases. The CDR3 loop spans 15 amino acids. V was pared by 0 bases and J by 0 bases, with 1 base of the junction left unmatched. Germline V lookup: CDR1 SGHDT, CDR2 YYEEEE. Here the CDR3 DNA reads TGTGCCAGCAGCTTGGGACAGGGGGTCTCCTACGAGCAGTACTTC. This encodes CASSLGQGVSYEQYF.

The genes are TRBV5-1 and TRBJ2-7; 7 nucleotides align to TRBD1. Germline V lookup: CDR1 SGHRS, CDR2 YFSETQ. The junction had 6 bases not matched to a gene; V was cut back by 0 bases and J by 3 bases. This CDR3 is built from 15 residues. CDR3 nucleotides: TGCGCCAGCAGCTTGGGCATGACAGGGTACTACGAGCAGTACTTC. This translates into CASSLGMTGYYEQYF.

Only a few counts were recorded for this clonotype. The chain combines TRBV28 with TRBJ2-7; D unclear. Between the trimmed V and J ends, which lost 8 bases and 6 bases, there was a span of 5 bases. Germline CDR1 and CDR2: MDHEN and SYDVKM. The CDR3 is made up of 9 amino acids. The CDR3 sequence: CASGTEQYF. The CDR3 nucleotides are TGTGCCAGCGGAACCGAGCAGTACTTC.

The V gene is TRBV20-1, the J gene TRBJ2-2; 7 positions agree with TRBD2. CDR3 length: 17 amino acids. V gave up 0 bases and J gave up 2 bases; unmatched junction bases: 9. Germline V gene lookup returns CDR1 DFQATT and CDR2 SNEGSKA (reference sequence). The CDR3 region has the DNA TGCAGTGCTAGAGATACTTTGGGACTATCAAACACCGGGGAGCTGTTTTTT. It specifies CSARDTLGLSNTGELFF.

This sequence joins TRBV19 and TRBJ2-2; D possibly corresponds to TRBD2 (6 bases). V shed 5 bases and J shed 0 bases, with 10 bases lying between them. The germline CDR1 and CDR2 sequences are LNHDA and SQIVND (reference sequence). The CDR3 spans 15 residues. DNA for the CDR3: TGTGCCAGTAGTCCGTCTAGCGCGAACACCGGGGAGCTGTTTTTT. Translation: CASSPSSANTGELFF.

This clonotype was recorded at least ten times. The chain couples TRBV11-2 to TRBJ1-2; TRBD1 matches 9 bases. This CDR3 is 15 amino acids long. In germline, CDR1 is SGHAT, CDR2 FQNNGV. The trim removed 5 bases at V and 8 bases at J, leaving 12 bases unmatched. The CDR3 spells CASSPGVQGAWGYTF. CDR3 bases: TGTGCCAGCAGCCCCGGGGTACAGGGGGCTTGGGGCTACACCTTC.

This clonotype was seen a few times. The chain's CDR3 is CATSDRAQTPYEQYF. The CDR3 DNA reads as TGTGCCACCAGTGACCGGGCCCAGACTCCCTACGAGCAGTACTTC. The chain carries TRBV24-1 and TRBJ2-7, with D uncertain. V was clipped by 4 bases and J by 2 bases, with 14 bases between them. The CDR3 is 15 residues long. CDR1 is KGHDR, CDR2 SFDVKD, per germline.

This chain's CDR3 is CASSMGYEQYF. The DNA for the CDR3 is TGTGCCAGTAGTATGGGGTACGAGCAGTACTTC. The chain links TRBV19 to TRBJ2-7; D unclear. Trimming pared 3 bases from V and 4 bases from J, leaving 4 bases between. The CDR3 spans 11 residues. The germline CDR1 and CDR2 sequences are LNHDA and SQIVND (reference sequence).

This clonotype was seen more than once but under ten times. This chain joins TRBV27 and TRBJ2-3; 9 bases fit TRBD2. V was clipped by 5 bases and J by 5 bases; unmatched bases: 11. CDR1 MNHEY and CDR2 SMNVEV come from the germline V gene (reference sequence). The CDR3 sequence is 16 residues long. The DNA of the CDR3 is TGTGCCAGCAGTCTAAATAGCGGGAGTCCCCAAGATACGCAGTATTTT. Its translation: CASSLNSGSPQDTQYF.

This clonotype was detected a few times. The CDR3 DNA sequence: TGTGCCAGCAGCGGGCCAGGGGTGGAGTACGAGCAGTACTTC. Translating it yields CASSGPGVEYEQYF. The genes are TRBV6-1 and TRBJ2-7; tentatively, D is TRBD1 (6 bases). V shed 6 bases and J shed 4 bases, with 16 bases lying between them. The V gene's germline CDR1 is MNHNS and CDR2 SASEGT. The CDR3 runs to 14 residues.

The genes are TRBV20-1 and TRBJ2-4, with TRBD2 identical over 7 bases. This CDR3 contains 13 residues. Unmatched junction bases numbered 4, after V lost 2 bases and J lost 6 bases. Germline CDR1 reads DFQATT; CDR2 reads SNEGSKA (reference sequence). The chain's CDR3 is CSARRGSGNIQYF. DNA for the CDR3: TGCAGTGCTAGACGCGGGAGTGGAAACATTCAGTACTTC.

This clonotype was seen many times. The rearrangement uses TRBV7-2 and TRBJ2-7; D call uncertain. The V gene's germline CDR1 is SGHTA and CDR2 FQGNSA. The CDR3 is 13 amino acids. The ends were cut back, 2 bases at V and 7 bases at J, with 12 bases in the middle. As DNA, the CDR3 is TGTGCCAGCAGCTTATTTGTGCTCGGGGAGCAGTACTTC. It codes for CASSLFVLGEQYF.

This clonotype was seen only a few times. The chain carries TRBV7-2 and TRBJ2-7, with TRBD1 as a possible D gene (6 bases). The V end was cut by 5 bases, the J end by 2 bases, with 16 bases between. Per germline, CDR1 SGHTA and CDR2 FQGNSA. The CDR3 consists of 15 residues. The DNA for the CDR3 is TGTGCCAGCAGCAGTGGACGAGACAGGACCTACGAGCAGTACTTC. It yields the protein CASSSGRDRTYEQYF.

The gene calls are TRBV20-1 and TRBJ1-4; 7 bases align to TRBD1. The germline V gene has CDR1 DFQATT and CDR2 SNEGSKA (reference sequence). The ends lost 6 bases at V and 5 bases at J; junction bases unmatched: 21. This CDR3 spans 18 amino acids. CDR3 bases: TGCAGTGCAACCCCGGGACAGAGACTTTACAGGGCGAATGAAAAACTGTTTTTT. Translation: CSATPGQRLYRANEKLFF.

The rearrangement uses TRBV20-1 and TRBJ1-4; 9 bases agree with TRBD1. The CDR3 length is 16 residues. Germline V gene lookup returns CDR1 DFQATT and CDR2 SNEGSKA (reference sequence). J gave up 3 bases and V 0 bases, and 5 bases lay outside the gene matches. Written as DNA, the CDR3 is TGCAGTGCTAGAGACATCGACAGGGGGTCTAATGAAAAACTGTTTTTT. Protein sequence: CSARDIDRGSNEKLFF.

In its sample, this clonotype was seen many times. The chain links TRBV7-9 to TRBJ1-5; 8 bases are shared with TRBD1. V dropped 6 bases and J dropped 1; count of bases not matched to a gene: 2. CDR1 and CDR2 from the germline V gene are SEHNR and FQNEAQ (reference sequence). This CDR3 is built from 14 residues. Here the CDR3 DNA reads TGTGCCAGCAGTTGGACAGGGAGCAATCAGCCCCAGCATTTT. Protein: CASSWTGSNQPQHF. The full variable domain, completed using reference TRBV7-9 and TRBJ1-5, is DTGVSQNPRHKITKRGQNVTFRCDPISEHNRLYWYRQTLGQGPEFLTYFQNEAQLEKSRLLSDRFSAERPKGSFSTLEIQRTEQGDSAMYLCASSWTGSNQPQHFGDGTRLSIL.

CDR3 sequence: CASSSPGQAPYEQYF. The CDR3 coding sequence is TGTGCCAGCAGTTCCCCGGGACAGGCACCCTACGAGCAGTACTTC. This rearrangement joins TRBV6-5 to TRBJ2-7, with 8 bases that match TRBD1. Germline CDR1 is MNHEY and CDR2 is SVGAGI. Unmatched junction bases numbered 7, after V lost 4 bases and J lost 2 bases. The CDR3 extends over 15 amino acids.

The chain couples TRBV29-1 to TRBJ1-1; D uncertain. This CDR3 comprises 12 residues. V was shortened by 4 bases and J by 5 bases, with 11 bases between the two germline ends. Germline CDR1 is SQVTM and CDR2 is ANQGSEA. The CDR3, as DNA: TGCAGCGTTGTAGGCCCTGTTACTGAAGCTTTCTTT. Amino acid sequence: CSVVGPVTEAFF.

This chain connects TRBV5-1 to TRBJ2-6; 8 nucleotides match TRBD1. Germline V gene sequence: CDR1 SGHRS, CDR2 YFSETQ. The CDR3 has 17 amino acids. Trimming cost V 2 bases and J 2 bases; bases outside gene matches: 6. This chain's CDR3 is CASSFGQGAPGANVLTF. In DNA, the CDR3 is TGCGCCAGCAGCTTCGGGCAGGGGGCCCCTGGGGCCAACGTCCTGACTTTC.

This clonotype was counted ten times or more. J is TRBJ1-1 and V is TRBV12-3 or TRBV12-4; no definite D call. V was trimmed by 6 bases and J by 2 bases, leaving 4 bases between them. This CDR3 is built from 11 residues. The CDR3 spells CASRINTEAFF. In nucleotides, the CDR3 is TGTGCCAGCAGGATAAACACTGAAGCTTTCTTT.

On this clonotype itself: A clone one base away is much larger, so this may be a read error. The J gene is TRBJ2-7, the V gene TRBV2, with D perhaps matching TRBD2 (7 bases). Germline V gives CDR1 SNHLY, CDR2 FYNNEI. V was cut by 8 bases and J by 7 bases, with 18 bases left in between. This CDR3 contains 13 residues. CDR3 bases: TGTGCCAGCGGTGGACTAGGGGGTCGGGAGCAGTACTTC. Translation: CASGGLGGREQYF.

This chain joins TRBV6-2 or TRBV6-3 and TRBJ1-2; D call uncertain. There are 13 residues in the CDR3. V lost 2 bases and J lost 1, with 5 bases in between. Germline-derived CDR1 and CDR2 are MNHEY and SVGEGT. CDR3: CASSYQNNYGYTF. CDR3 bases: TGTGCCAGCAGTTACCAGAATAACTATGGCTACACCTTC.

This clonotype was counted ten times or more. This chain uses TRBV7-9 with TRBJ1-2, with D unresolved. Trimming shortened V by 1 base and J by 4 bases, and 10 bases separated the two germline ends. This CDR3 region has 14 residues. Germline loops: CDR1 SEHNR, CDR2 FQNEAQ (reference sequence). In DNA, the CDR3 is TGTGCCAGCAGCTTAGGGGCTGCGGTCTATGGCTACACCTTC. Its translation is CASSLGAAVYGYTF.

This clonotype appeared a few times. This chain joins TRBV7-3 and TRBJ2-6; no reliable D call. This CDR3 comprises 16 residues. V was clipped by 4 bases and J by 2 bases, with 12 bases between them. Per germline, CDR1 SGHTA and CDR2 FQGTGA. As DNA, the CDR3 is TGTGCCAGCAGCTCTAACTTAGGTCCTGGGGCCAACGTCCTGACTTTC. Translated, it gives CASSSNLGPGANVLTF.

The rearrangement joins TRBV2 to TRBJ1-1; 8 bases are a match to TRBD1. In germline, CDR1 is SNHLY, CDR2 FYNNEI. V was clipped by 2 bases and J by 4 bases; unmatched bases: 15. The CDR3 has 18 residues. The CDR3 DNA reads TGTGCCAGCAGTGAATCAACGGCAGGGGGCCCCGTACTCACTGAAGCTTTCTTT. Amino acids: CASSESTAGGPVLTEAFF. Combining the CDR3 with reference TRBV2 and TRBJ1-1 gives the whole variable domain EPEVTQTPSHQVTQMGQEVILRCVPISNHLYFYWYRQILGQKVEFLVSFYNNEISEKSEIFDDQFSVERPDGSNFTLKIRSTKLEDSAMYFCASSESTAGGPVLTEAFFGQGTRLTVV.

In its sample, this clonotype was seen many times. The chain carries TRBV12-3 or TRBV12-4 and TRBJ2-5, with D possibly being TRBD1 (6 bases). Trimming cost V 5 bases and J 5 bases, with 12 bases left between them. The CDR3 runs 13 residues. CDR3 loop: CASSHRAPETQYF. CDR3 nucleotide sequence: TGTGCCAGCAGTCACAGGGCCCCCGAGACCCAGTACTTC.

In this sample, this clonotype turned up a few times. The chain combines TRBV20-1 with TRBJ1-5, with a tentative D call TRBD1 (5 bases). Germline CDR1 is DFQATT and CDR2 is SNEGSKA (reference sequence). V was trimmed by 6 bases and J by 7 bases, leaving 16 bases between them. The CDR3 totals 13 residues. The chain's CDR3 is CSAGGRGGQPQHF. The CDR3 region has the DNA TGCAGTGCCGGTGGGAGGGGTGGACAGCCCCAGCATTTT.

This clonotype was seen more than once but under ten times. The chain employs TRBV6-2 or TRBV6-3 and TRBJ2-5; D might be TRBD1 (5 bases). V lost 5 bases to trimming and J lost 2 bases, with 18 bases between them. Germline V gives CDR1 MNHEY, CDR2 SVGEGT. The CDR3 consists of 16 residues. CDR3 DNA: TGTGCCAGCAGTCCTGACCCCGGCCAGGGTCAAGAGACCCAGTACTTC. Residues: CASSPDPGQGQETQYF.

In this sample, this clonotype turned up many times. V is TRBV9 and J is TRBJ2-2, with 11 bases identical to TRBD2. Losses at the gene ends were 2 bases for V and 8 bases for J; bases not matched to a gene: 11. The CDR3 is 17 residues long. Germline-derived CDR1 and CDR2 are SGDLS and YYNGEE. The CDR3 here is CASSVLGLAVPGGELFF. The DNA of the CDR3 is TGTGCCAGCAGCGTCCTGGGACTAGCGGTCCCGGGTGGGGAGCTGTTTTTT.

This clonotype came up a few times. The chain couples TRBV27 to TRBJ1-5, with 9 positions matching TRBD1. Trimming at V came to 6 bases and at J to 7 bases, leaving 10 bases not matched to a gene. Germline V CDR1 and CDR2: MNHEY, SMNVEV (reference sequence). The CDR3 has 15 amino acids. The CDR3: CASSPLGQGIQPQHF. For the CDR3, the DNA is TGTGCCAGCAGCCCACTCGGACAGGGGATACAGCCCCAGCATTTT.